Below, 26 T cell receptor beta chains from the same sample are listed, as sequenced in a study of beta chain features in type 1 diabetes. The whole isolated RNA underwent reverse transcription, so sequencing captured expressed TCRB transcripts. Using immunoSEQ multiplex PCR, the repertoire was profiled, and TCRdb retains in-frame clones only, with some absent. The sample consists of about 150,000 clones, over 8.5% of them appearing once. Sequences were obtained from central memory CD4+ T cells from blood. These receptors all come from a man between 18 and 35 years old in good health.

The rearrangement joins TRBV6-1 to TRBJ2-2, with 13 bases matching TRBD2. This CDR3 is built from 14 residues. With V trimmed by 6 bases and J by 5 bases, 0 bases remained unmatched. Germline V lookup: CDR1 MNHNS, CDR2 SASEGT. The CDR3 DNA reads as TGTGCCAGCAGACTAGCGGGAGGGACCGGGGAGCTGTTTTTT. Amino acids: CASRLAGGTGELFF.

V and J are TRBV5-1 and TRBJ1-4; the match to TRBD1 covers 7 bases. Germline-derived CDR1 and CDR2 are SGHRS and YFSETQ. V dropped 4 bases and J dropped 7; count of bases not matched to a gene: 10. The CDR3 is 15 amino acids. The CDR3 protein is CASSPDRASGEKLFF. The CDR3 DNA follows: TGCGCCAGCAGCCCTGACAGGGCCTCAGGTGAAAAACTGTTTTTT.

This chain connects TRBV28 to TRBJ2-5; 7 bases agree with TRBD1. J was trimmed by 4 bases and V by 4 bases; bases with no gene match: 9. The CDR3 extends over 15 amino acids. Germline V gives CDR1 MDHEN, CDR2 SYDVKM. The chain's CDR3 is CASSSRTGSSETQYF. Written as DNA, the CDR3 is TGTGCCAGCAGTTCTCGGACAGGATCGTCAGAGACCCAGTACTTC. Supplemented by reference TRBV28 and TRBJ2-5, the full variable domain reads DVKVTQSSRYLVKRTGEKVFLECVQDMDHENMFWYRQDPGLGLRLIYFSYDVKMKEKGDIPEGYSVSREKKERFSLILESASTNQTSMYLCASSSRTGSSETQYFGPGTRLLVL.

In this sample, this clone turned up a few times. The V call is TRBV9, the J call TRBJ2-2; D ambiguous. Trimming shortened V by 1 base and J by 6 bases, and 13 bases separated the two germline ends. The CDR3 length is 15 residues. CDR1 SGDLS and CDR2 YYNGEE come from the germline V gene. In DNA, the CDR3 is TGTGCCAGCAGCGTAAATGCCGAATCAGCCGGGGAGCTGTTTTTT. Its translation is CASSVNAESAGELFF.

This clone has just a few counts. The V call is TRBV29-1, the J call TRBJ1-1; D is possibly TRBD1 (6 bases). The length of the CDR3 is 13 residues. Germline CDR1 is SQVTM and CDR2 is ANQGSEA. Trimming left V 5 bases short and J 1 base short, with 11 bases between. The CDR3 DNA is TGCAGCGTTCGACAGGATGGGAACACTGAAGCTTTCTTT. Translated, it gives CSVRQDGNTEAFF.

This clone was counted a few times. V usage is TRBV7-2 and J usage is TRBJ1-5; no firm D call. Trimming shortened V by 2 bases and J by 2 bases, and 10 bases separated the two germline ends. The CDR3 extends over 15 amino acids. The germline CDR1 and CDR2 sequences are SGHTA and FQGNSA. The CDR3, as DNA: TGTGCCAGCAGCTTAATAGACTCGGGCAATCAGCCCCAGCATTTT. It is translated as CASSLIDSGNQPQHF.

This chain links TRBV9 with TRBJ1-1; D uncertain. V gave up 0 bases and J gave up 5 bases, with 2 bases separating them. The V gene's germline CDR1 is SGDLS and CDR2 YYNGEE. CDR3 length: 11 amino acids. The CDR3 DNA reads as TGTGCCAGCAGCGTAGTGACTGAAGCTTTCTTT. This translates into CASSVVTEAFF.

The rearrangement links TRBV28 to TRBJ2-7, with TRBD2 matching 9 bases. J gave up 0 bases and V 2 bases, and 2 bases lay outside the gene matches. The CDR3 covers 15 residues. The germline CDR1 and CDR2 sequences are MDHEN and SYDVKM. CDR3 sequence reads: CASSLQTSGSYEQYF. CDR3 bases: TGTGCCAGCAGTTTACAGACTAGCGGCTCCTACGAGCAGTACTTC.

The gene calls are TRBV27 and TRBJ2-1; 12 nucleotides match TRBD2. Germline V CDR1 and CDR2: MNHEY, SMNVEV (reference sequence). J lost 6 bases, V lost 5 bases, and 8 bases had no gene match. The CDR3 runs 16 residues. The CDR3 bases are TGTGCCAGCAGTCCACCGGGACTAGCGGGTTCCAATGAGCAGTTCTTC. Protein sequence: CASSPPGLAGSNEQFF.

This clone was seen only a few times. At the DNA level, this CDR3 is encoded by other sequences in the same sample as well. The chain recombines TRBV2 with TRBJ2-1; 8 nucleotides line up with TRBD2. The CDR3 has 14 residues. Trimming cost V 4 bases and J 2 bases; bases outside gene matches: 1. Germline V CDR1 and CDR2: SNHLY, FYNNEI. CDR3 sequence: CASSGSGAYNEQFF. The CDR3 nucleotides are TGTGCCAGCAGTGGTAGCGGGGCCTACAATGAGCAGTTCTTC.

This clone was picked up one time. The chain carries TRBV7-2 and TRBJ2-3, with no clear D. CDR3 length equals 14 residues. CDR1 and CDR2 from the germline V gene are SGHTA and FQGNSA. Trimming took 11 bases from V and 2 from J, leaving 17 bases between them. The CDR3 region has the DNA TGTGCCTCGGAGCGAACCGACCTCACAGATACGCAGTATTTT. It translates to CASERTDLTDTQYF.

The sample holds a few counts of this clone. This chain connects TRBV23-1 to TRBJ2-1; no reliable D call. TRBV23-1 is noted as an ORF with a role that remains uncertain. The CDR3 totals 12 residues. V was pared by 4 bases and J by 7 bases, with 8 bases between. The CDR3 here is CASSLNANEQFF. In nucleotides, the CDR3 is TGCGCCAGCAGTCTGAACGCGAATGAGCAGTTCTTC.

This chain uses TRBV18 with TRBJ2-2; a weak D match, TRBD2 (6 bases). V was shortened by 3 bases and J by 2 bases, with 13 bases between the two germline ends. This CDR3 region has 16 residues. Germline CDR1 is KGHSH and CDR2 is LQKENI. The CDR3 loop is CASSPVGLDNTGELFF. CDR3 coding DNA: TGTGCCAGCTCACCGGTGGGACTGGATAACACCGGGGAGCTGTTTTTT.

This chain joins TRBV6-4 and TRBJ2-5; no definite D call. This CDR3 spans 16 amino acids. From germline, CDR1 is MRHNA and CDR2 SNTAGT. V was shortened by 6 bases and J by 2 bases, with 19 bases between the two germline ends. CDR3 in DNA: TGTGCCAGCAGCAGGTATAGGGCAGGAGTACAAGAGACCCAGTACTTC. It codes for CASSRYRAGVQETQYF.

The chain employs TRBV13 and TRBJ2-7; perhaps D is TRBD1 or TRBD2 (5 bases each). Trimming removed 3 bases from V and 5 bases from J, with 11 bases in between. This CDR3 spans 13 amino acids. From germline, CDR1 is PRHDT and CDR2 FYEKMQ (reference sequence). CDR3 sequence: CASSFLGVHEQYF. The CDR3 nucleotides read TGTGCCAGCAGCTTCTTGGGGGTGCACGAGCAGTACTTC.

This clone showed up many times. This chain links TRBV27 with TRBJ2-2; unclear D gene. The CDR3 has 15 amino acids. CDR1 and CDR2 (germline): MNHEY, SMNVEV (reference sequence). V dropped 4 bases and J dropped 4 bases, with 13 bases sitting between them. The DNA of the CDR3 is TGTGCCAGCAGTTCAGAACGTGGGGTCACCGGGGAGCTGTTTTTT. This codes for CASSSERGVTGELFF.

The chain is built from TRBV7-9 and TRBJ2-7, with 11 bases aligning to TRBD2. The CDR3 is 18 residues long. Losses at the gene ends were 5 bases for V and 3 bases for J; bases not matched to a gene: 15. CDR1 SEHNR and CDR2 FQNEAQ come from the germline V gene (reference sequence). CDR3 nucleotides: TGTGCCAGCAGCCCTATGATTAGACTAGCGGGGATCAACTACGAGCAGTACTTC. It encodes CASSPMIRLAGINYEQYF.

The CDR3 is CASSLQNEQYF. CDR3 sequence (DNA): TGTGCCAGCAGCTTACAGAACGAGCAGTACTTC. This rearrangement joins TRBV7-8 to TRBJ2-7; D not resolved. The V gene lost 2 bases and the J gene lost 5 bases, with 4 bases spanning the gap. CDR3 length equals 11 residues. CDR1 is SGHVS and CDR2 is FQNEAQ in the germline V gene.

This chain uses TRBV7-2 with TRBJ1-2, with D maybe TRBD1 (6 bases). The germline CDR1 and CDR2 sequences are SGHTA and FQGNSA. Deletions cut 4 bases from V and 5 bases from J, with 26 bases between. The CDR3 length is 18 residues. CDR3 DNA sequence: TGTGCCAGCAGCTCAACCCCCTCCGGGGACATGAGGGCATATGGCTACACCTTC. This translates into CASSSTPSGDMRAYGYTF.

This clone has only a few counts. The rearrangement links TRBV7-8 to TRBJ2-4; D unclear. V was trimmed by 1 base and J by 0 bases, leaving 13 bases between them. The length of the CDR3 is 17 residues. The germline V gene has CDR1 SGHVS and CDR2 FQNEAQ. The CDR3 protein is CASSLGEGSLAKNIQYF. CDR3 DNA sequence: TGTGCCAGCAGCTTAGGGGAAGGTAGTCTAGCCAAAAACATTCAGTACTTC.

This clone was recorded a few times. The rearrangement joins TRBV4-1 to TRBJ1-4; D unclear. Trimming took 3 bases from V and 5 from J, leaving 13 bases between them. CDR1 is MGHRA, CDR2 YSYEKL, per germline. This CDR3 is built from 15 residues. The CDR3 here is CASSHRTTKNEKLFF. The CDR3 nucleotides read TGCGCCAGCAGCCACCGTACGACAAAGAATGAAAAACTGTTTTTT.

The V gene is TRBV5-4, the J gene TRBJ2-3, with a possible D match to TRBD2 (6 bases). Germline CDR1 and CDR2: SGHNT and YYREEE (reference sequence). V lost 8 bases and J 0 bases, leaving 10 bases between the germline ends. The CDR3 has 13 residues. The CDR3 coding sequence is TGTGCCAGTTCCGGGACTAGCACAGATACGCAGTATTTT. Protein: CASSGTSTDTQYF. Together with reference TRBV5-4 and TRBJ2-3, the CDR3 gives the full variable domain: ETGVTQSPTHLIKTRGQQVTLRCSSQSGHNTVSWYQQALGQGPQFIFQYYREEENGRGNFPPRFSGLQFPNYSSELNVNALELDDSALYLCASSGTSTDTQYFGPGTRLTVL.

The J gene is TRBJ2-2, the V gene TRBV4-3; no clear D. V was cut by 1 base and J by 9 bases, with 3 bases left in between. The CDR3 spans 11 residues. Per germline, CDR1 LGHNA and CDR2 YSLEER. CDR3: CASSQARELFF. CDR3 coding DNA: TGCGCCAGCAGCCAAGCCCGGGAGCTGTTTTTT.

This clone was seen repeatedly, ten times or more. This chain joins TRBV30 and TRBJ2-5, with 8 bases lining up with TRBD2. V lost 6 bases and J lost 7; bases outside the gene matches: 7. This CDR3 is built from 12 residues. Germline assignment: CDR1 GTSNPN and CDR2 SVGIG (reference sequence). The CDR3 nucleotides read TGTGCCTGCCGGGGGGGGCGTTTGACCCAGTACTTC. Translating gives CACRGGRLTQYF.

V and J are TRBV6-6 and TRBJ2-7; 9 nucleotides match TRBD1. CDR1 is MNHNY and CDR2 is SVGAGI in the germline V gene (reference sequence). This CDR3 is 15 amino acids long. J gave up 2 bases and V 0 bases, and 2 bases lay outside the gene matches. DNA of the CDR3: TGTGCCAGCAGTTACTCGGACAGGGGCCCCTACGAGCAGTACTTC. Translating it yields CASSYSDRGPYEQYF.

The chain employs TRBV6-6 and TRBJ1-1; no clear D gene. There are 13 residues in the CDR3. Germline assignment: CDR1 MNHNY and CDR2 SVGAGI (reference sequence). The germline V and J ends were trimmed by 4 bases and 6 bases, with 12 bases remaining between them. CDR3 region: CASSSSDSSEAFF. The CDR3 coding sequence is TGTGCCAGCAGTTCATCCGACTCGTCTGAAGCTTTCTTT.